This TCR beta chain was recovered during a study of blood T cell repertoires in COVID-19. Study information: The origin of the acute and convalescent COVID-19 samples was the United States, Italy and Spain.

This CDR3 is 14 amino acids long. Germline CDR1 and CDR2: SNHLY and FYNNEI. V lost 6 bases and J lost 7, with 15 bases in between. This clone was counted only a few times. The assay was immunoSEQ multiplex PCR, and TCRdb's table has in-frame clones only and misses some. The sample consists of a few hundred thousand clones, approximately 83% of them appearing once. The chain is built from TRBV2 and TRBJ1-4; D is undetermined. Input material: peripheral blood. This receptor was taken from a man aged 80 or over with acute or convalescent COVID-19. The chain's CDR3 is CASSLGIEAEKLFF. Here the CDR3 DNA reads TGTGCCAGCAGCCTCGGGATTGAGGCTGAAAAACTGTTTTTT.